The 18 T cell receptor beta chains given below trace back to one sample, sequenced in a study of siplizumab effects on memory and regulatory T cells. The data were produced by immunoSEQ multiplex PCR, yet TCRdb's version contains in-frame clones alone and is incomplete. The table lists 100,000 to 120,000 clones, roughly 89% of them singletons. Sequenced input: CD4+ T cells sorted from blood. The receptors stem from a human donor in good health.

The chain employs TRBV18 and TRBJ2-5; TRBD2 might be the D (5 bases). The DNA matches TRBJ2-7 better at its end, which makes the J call doubtful. This CDR3 is built from 15 residues. Germline CDR1 is KGHSH and CDR2 is LQKENI. The DNA for the CDR3 is TGTGCCAGCTCACCAAGTCGGGGAGACTCCTACGAGCAGTACTTC. Amino acids: CASSPSRGDSYEQYF.

This chain connects TRBV12-5 to TRBJ2-1; 7 positions agree with TRBD2. The CDR3 extends over 15 amino acids. Trimming cost V 5 bases and J 5 bases; bases outside gene matches: 9. CDR1 LGHNT and CDR2 FRNRAP come from the germline V gene. CDR3 bases: TGTGCTAGTGGTCCTTTCTGGCTAGCGGACAATGAGCAGTTCTTC. This gives the protein CASGPFWLADNEQFF.

The gene calls are TRBV18 and TRBJ1-1, with D possibly TRBD1 on 6 matching bases. Trimming stripped 6 bases from V and 1 base from J, with 18 bases between. CDR3 length: 16 amino acids. Germline V CDR1 and CDR2: KGHSH, LQKENI. The CDR3 here is CASSPNRAGRNTEAFF. The CDR3 DNA sequence: TGTGCCAGCTCTCCGAACAGGGCGGGAAGGAACACTGAAGCTTTCTTT.

The chain carries TRBV11-2 and TRBJ2-1; TRBD1 matches at 9 bases. V lost 4 bases and J lost 7; bases outside the gene matches: 8. CDR1 and CDR2 from the germline V gene are SGHAT and FQNNGV. The length of the CDR3 is 15 residues. The CDR3 loop reads CASSSQGAGSNEQFF. The CDR3 region has the DNA TGTGCCAGCAGCTCACAGGGGGCGGGGTCGAATGAGCAGTTCTTC.

CDR3 bases: TGTGCCAGCAGGGTGGACAAGAACACTGAAGCTTTCTTT. Translation: CASRVDKNTEAFF. The genes are TRBV6-1 and TRBJ1-1; D is possibly TRBD1 (5 bases). V was pared by 6 bases and J by 1 base, with 9 bases between. Per the germline V gene, CDR1 is MNHNS and CDR2 is SASEGT. This CDR3 has 13 amino acids.

This sequence joins TRBV12-5 and TRBJ2-2; D unresolved. The CDR3 extends over 14 amino acids. V gave up 5 bases and J gave up 3 bases, with 10 bases separating them. Germline values: CDR1 LGHNT, CDR2 FRNRAP. CDR3 sequence reads: CASGGRLYTGELFF. For the CDR3, the DNA is TGTGCTAGTGGTGGCCGTCTGTACACCGGGGAGCTGTTTTTT.

The chain carries TRBV2 and TRBJ2-2; TRBD1 matches at 8 bases. The length of the CDR3 is 14 residues. Germline lookup yields CDR1 SNHLY and CDR2 FYNNEI. Trimming cost V 10 bases and J 4 bases; bases outside gene matches: 8. The CDR3 protein is CATRTGMLTGELFF. CDR3 DNA sequence: TGTGCCACCAGGACAGGGATGCTCACCGGGGAGCTGTTTTTT.

A single count supports this clone. The gene calls are TRBV5-8 and TRBJ1-3; a weak D match, TRBD1 (6 bases). This CDR3 is 15 amino acids long. V gave up 4 bases and J gave up 3 bases, with 14 bases separating them. Germline V CDR1 and CDR2: SGHTS, YDEGEE. The CDR3 DNA reads TGTGCCAGCAGCACCGGGACAATAGTTGGAAACACCATATATTTT. This sequence encodes CASSTGTIVGNTIYF.

Regarding this clone: This sample also contains other DNA sequences that code for the same CDR3. The chain combines TRBV5-6 with TRBJ2-2; D not resolved. CDR1 is SGHDT, CDR2 YYEEEE, per germline. This CDR3 is 15 amino acids long. Trimming pared 4 bases from V and 5 bases from J, leaving 15 bases between. CDR3 nucleotides: TGTGCCAGCAGCGAGGCGATCTTAATGACCGGGGAGCTGTTTTTT. Translated: CASSEAILMTGELFF.

This clone is a singleton in its sample. The chain combines TRBV19 with TRBJ1-2; perhaps TRBD1 as D (6 bases). Trimming removed 3 bases from V and 2 bases from J, with 16 bases in between. Germline CDR1 is LNHDA and CDR2 is SQIVND (reference sequence). CDR3 length: 16 residues. The CDR3 is CASSIPRGGGNYGYTF. CDR3 sequence (DNA): TGTGCCAGTAGTATCCCCCGAGGAGGGGGAAACTATGGCTACACCTTC.

The chain combines TRBV5-1 with TRBJ1-1; D unresolved. The germline gives CDR1 SGHRS, CDR2 YFSETQ. CDR3 length equals 15 residues. Trimming shortened V by 0 bases and J by 0 bases, and 9 bases separated the two germline ends. The CDR3 bases are TGCGCCAGCAGCTTGGTGGTGGGCGTGAACACTGAAGCTTTCTTT. Translated, it gives CASSLVVGVNTEAFF.

The rearrangement joins TRBV29-1 to TRBJ1-2; no firm D call. The V end was cut by 5 bases, the J end by 0 bases, with 13 bases between. The CDR3 length is 14 residues. CDR1 SQVTM and CDR2 ANQGSEA come from the germline V gene. CDR3 sequence: CSVWIGIANYGYTF. In nucleotides, the CDR3 is TGCAGCGTTTGGATCGGGATAGCTAACTATGGCTACACCTTC.

The V gene is TRBV7-8, the J gene TRBJ2-5; D is possibly TRBD1 (6 bases). Trimming pared 5 bases from V and 4 bases from J, leaving 14 bases between. The CDR3 has 14 amino acids. The germline gives CDR1 SGHVS, CDR2 FQNEAQ. CDR3 in amino acids: CASSPGTPGETQYF. In DNA form, the CDR3 reads TGTGCCAGCAGCCCCGGGACACCGGGAGAGACCCAGTACTTC.

The chain uses TRBV7-8 and TRBJ1-1; D may be TRBD1 (5 bases). Trimming removed 2 bases at V and 0 bases at J, with 10 bases between. The CDR3 is 15 residues long. Germline V CDR1 and CDR2: SGHVS, FQNEAQ. The CDR3 sequence: CASSLRGELNTEAFF. As DNA, the CDR3 is TGTGCCAGCAGCTTACGGGGGGAGTTGAACACTGAAGCTTTCTTT.

V and J are TRBV6-5 and TRBJ2-2, with 7 bases that match TRBD2. The CDR3 has 15 amino acids. CDR1 MNHEY and CDR2 SVGAGI come from the germline V gene. The junction had 9 bases not matched to a gene; V was cut back by 5 bases and J by 6 bases. The CDR3: CASSGAGEGAGELFF. In nucleotides, the CDR3 is TGTGCCAGCAGTGGGGCGGGAGAAGGGGCCGGGGAGCTGTTTTTT.

The chain links TRBV9 to TRBJ2-7; TRBD2 aligns across 9 bases. The germline gives CDR1 SGDLS, CDR2 YYNGEE. Germline trimming cut 3 bases from V and 3 bases from J; bases unmatched to any gene: 4. The CDR3 consists of 14 residues. The chain's CDR3 is CASSAGLALYEQYF. For the CDR3, the DNA is TGTGCCAGCAGCGCGGGACTAGCTCTCTACGAGCAGTACTTC.

V usage is TRBV27 and J usage is TRBJ1-1, with 7 bases identical to TRBD1. With V trimmed by 2 bases and J by 2 bases, 2 bases remained unmatched. The germline CDR1 and CDR2 sequences are MNHEY and SMNVEV (reference sequence). This CDR3 spans 14 amino acids. The CDR3 nucleotides read TGTGCCAGCAGTTTAAGGGACAGAAACACTGAAGCTTTCTTT. Translated, it gives CASSLRDRNTEAFF.

The chain couples TRBV19 to TRBJ2-7; D is uncertain. There are 14 residues in the CDR3. Germline CDR1 reads LNHDA; CDR2 reads SQIVND (reference sequence). V was cut by 8 bases and J by 0 bases, with 14 bases left in between. The CDR3 reads CASSERINSYEQYF. The CDR3 DNA is TGTGCCAGTTCGGAGCGAATCAACTCCTACGAGCAGTACTTC.